The 18 T cell receptor beta chains presented below share a single source sample, sequenced in a study of blood T cell repertoires in COVID-19. TCRdb's copy holds only in-frame clones and misses some; the assay was immunoSEQ multiplex PCR. Counted here are a few hundred thousand clones, 80% to 95% occurring once; the ten biggest clones make up just over 0.85%. Material: PBMCs or T cells enriched from blood (not recorded which). These receptors came from a woman aged 40 to 55 who had been exposed to COVID-19.

This chain connects TRBV24-1 to TRBJ1-5; 7 bases fit TRBD1. Germline V gene sequence: CDR1 KGHDR, CDR2 SFDVKD. This CDR3 contains 16 residues. The J segment lost 0 bases and the V segment lost 2 bases, leaving 3 bases of the junction unmatched. This CDR3 reads CATSDSGGSSNQPQHF. Written as DNA, the CDR3 is TGTGCCACCAGTGATTCAGGGGGGAGTAGCAATCAGCCCCAGCATTTT.

The rearrangement links TRBV27 to TRBJ2-3, with 10 bases fitting TRBD2. Trimming at V came to 7 bases and at J to 0 bases, leaving 10 bases not matched to a gene. Germline V gene lookup returns CDR1 MNHEY and CDR2 SMNVEV (reference sequence). The CDR3 contains 17 residues. CDR3 sequence: CASTEAGLAASTDTQYF. CDR3 in DNA: TGTGCCAGCACGGAAGCTGGACTAGCGGCTAGCACAGATACGCAGTATTTT.

CDR3 residues: CASANRGRNSPLHF. CDR3 sequence (DNA): TGTGCCAGTGCCAACAGGGGTCGTAATTCACCCCTCCACTTT. The chain links TRBV19 to TRBJ1-6; 7 bases line up with TRBD1. Germline V CDR1 and CDR2: LNHDA, SQIVND (reference sequence). This CDR3 is 14 amino acids long. The V gene end was trimmed by 8 bases and the J gene end by 6 bases; junction bases not matched to a gene: 7.

As to this clone: One junction end does not reproduce the germline sequence, and a read error may be involved. This chain links TRBV6-4 with TRBJ2-1, with 9 bases matching TRBD2. Germline CDR1 is MRHNA and CDR2 is SNTAGT. The CDR3 length is 12 residues. The CDR3 here is CASRDFYGGRVF. The CDR3, as DNA: TGTGCCAGCAGAGACTTCTATGGCGGGAGGGTCTTC.

The chain is built from TRBV7-8 and TRBJ2-2, with TRBD2 matching 12 bases. The germline CDR1 and CDR2 sequences are SGHVS and FQNEAQ. CDR3 size: 17 residues. Trimming took 4 bases from V and 1 from J; bases not matched to a gene: 4. The CDR3 region is CASSSRTSGVNTGELFF. In nucleotides, the CDR3 is TGTGCCAGCAGCTCTAGGACTAGCGGGGTGAACACCGGGGAGCTGTTTTTT.

About this clone itself: This sample includes further DNA sequences coding for the same CDR3. The chain links TRBV3-1 (or the pseudogene TRBV3-2) to TRBJ1-2; no reliable D call. V lost 1 base and J lost 4, with 7 bases in between. Germline-derived CDR1 and CDR2 are LGHDT and YNNKEL (reference sequence). This CDR3 is built from 13 residues. The CDR3 DNA is TGTGCCAGCAGCCAAGTCAGGTTCTATGGCTACACCTTC. Translating gives CASSQVRFYGYTF.

V and J are TRBV18 and TRBJ1-1; 9 bases agree with TRBD1. Germline values: CDR1 KGHSH, CDR2 LQKENI. The V and J ends lost 6 bases and 3 bases, in that order; junction bases with no gene match: 2. CDR3 length equals 13 residues. The CDR3 sequence is CASSRQGDTEAFF. The DNA of the CDR3 is TGTGCCAGCTCCCGACAGGGGGACACTGAAGCTTTCTTT.

The chain carries TRBV18 and TRBJ2-1; 8 bases map to TRBD2. Germline V gives CDR1 KGHSH, CDR2 LQKENI. With 5 bases clipped from V and 4 bases from J, the junction kept 7 bases outside the gene matches. The CDR3 extends over 15 amino acids. Written as DNA, the CDR3 is TGTGCCAGCTCAGTCAGCGGGGGCCTATACAATGAGCAGTTCTTC. Protein sequence: CASSVSGGLYNEQFF.

V and J are TRBV2 and TRBJ1-2; possibly TRBD1 for D (6 bases). V shed 7 bases and J shed 4 bases, with 22 bases lying between them. The CDR3 has 16 amino acids. The germline V gene encodes CDR1 SNHLY and CDR2 FYNNEI. The CDR3 reads CASIGATRGTSYGYTF. CDR3 sequence (DNA): TGTGCCAGCATCGGAGCCACCAGGGGTACGAGCTATGGCTACACCTTC.

The chain has TRBV12-5 and TRBJ1-3; D might be TRBD1 (5 bases). The germline CDR1 and CDR2 sequences are LGHNT and FRNRAP. V was shortened by 1 base and J by 0 bases, with 7 bases between the two germline ends. The CDR3 sequence is 15 residues long. The CDR3 spells CASGLGQSSGNTIYF. The CDR3 nucleotides read TGTGCTAGTGGTTTGGGACAGAGCTCTGGAAACACCATATATTTT.

This chain links TRBV24-1 with TRBJ2-2, with a weak D call TRBD1 (7 bases). The V gene's germline CDR1 is KGHDR and CDR2 SFDVKD. Trimming took off 3 bases at V and 3 bases at J, with 16 bases between the two ends. The CDR3 totals 17 residues. The CDR3: CATSDNGAGGYTGELFF. In DNA, the CDR3 is TGTGCCACCAGTGATAACGGGGCAGGGGGGTACACCGGGGAGCTGTTTTTT.

The chain employs TRBV27 and TRBJ1-6, with 8 bases identical to TRBD1. The CDR3 is 15 amino acids. Germline V lookup: CDR1 MNHEY, CDR2 SMNVEV (reference sequence). The junction had 13 bases not matched to a gene; V was cut back by 5 bases and J by 13 bases. The CDR3 region is CASSRKADRVSPLHF. CDR3 DNA sequence: TGTGCCAGCAGTCGCAAGGCGGACAGGGTTTCCCCCCTCCACTTT.

J is TRBJ2-1 and V is TRBV19; no clear D. The V gene lost 0 bases and the J gene lost 3 bases, with 3 bases spanning the gap. CDR1 is LNHDA and CDR2 is SQIVND in the germline V gene (reference sequence). The CDR3 sequence is 13 residues long. The CDR3 DNA reads TGTGCCAGTAGTATAGACAGCTACAATGAGCAGTTCTTC. As protein: CASSIDSYNEQFF.

This chain links TRBV6-5 with TRBJ2-7; 9 bases map to TRBD1. CDR3 size: 15 residues. CDR1 and CDR2 from the germline V gene are MNHEY and SVGAGI. With 6 bases clipped from V and 9 bases from J, the junction kept 15 bases outside the gene matches. This chain's CDR3 is CASSPQGASLDGQYF. CDR3 in DNA: TGTGCCAGCAGCCCACAGGGGGCGTCCCTCGACGGGCAGTACTTC.

This chain joins TRBV6-5 and TRBJ1-5; D is possibly TRBD1 (6 bases). This CDR3 contains 14 residues. V lost 6 bases, J lost 2 bases, and 11 bases lay in between. Germline CDR1 reads MNHEY; CDR2 reads SVGAGI. CDR3 amino acids: CASSKDRGNQPQHF. Written as DNA, the CDR3 is TGTGCCAGCAGCAAGGACAGAGGCAATCAGCCCCAGCATTTT.

The chain employs TRBV5-1 and TRBJ2-1; 12 bases fit TRBD1. Trimming cost V 4 bases and J 15 bases; bases outside gene matches: 14. Germline CDR1 SGHRS, CDR2 YFSETQ. CDR3 length: 15 residues. The CDR3 region has the DNA TGCGCCAGCAGCCTGGCCCCTGGGACAGGGGGCGCGTGGTTCTTC. Protein: CASSLAPGTGGAWFF. Drawing the rest from reference TRBV5-1 and TRBJ2-1, the complete variable domain is KAGVTQTPRYLIKTRGQQVTLSCSPISGHRSVSWYQQTPGQGLQFLFEYFSETQRNKGNFPGRFSGRQFSNSRSEMNVSTLELGDSALYLCASSLAPGTGGAWFFGPGTRLTVL.

The chain couples TRBV19 to TRBJ2-3, with a possible D match to TRBD1 (6 bases). CDR1 LNHDA and CDR2 SQIVND come from the germline V gene (reference sequence). This CDR3 spans 15 amino acids. V was cut by 6 bases and J by 3 bases, with 16 bases left in between. This CDR3 reads CASRGAGVLTDTQYF. The CDR3 DNA reads as TGTGCCAGTAGAGGGGCAGGGGTTCTGACAGATACGCAGTATTTT.

This clone was recorded only once. The rearrangement joins TRBV5-1 to TRBJ2-3; D ambiguous. V was pared by 1 base and J by 0 bases, with 9 bases between. The germline V gene encodes CDR1 SGHRS and CDR2 YFSETQ. The CDR3 is made up of 15 amino acids. This chain's CDR3 is CASSLTPSSTDTQYF. The CDR3 DNA sequence: TGCGCCAGCAGCTTGACCCCTAGTAGCACAGATACGCAGTATTTT. Variable domain in full (rest from reference TRBV5-1 and TRBJ2-3): KAGVTQTPRYLIKTRGQQVTLSCSPISGHRSVSWYQQTPGQGLQFLFEYFSETQRNKGNFPGRFSGRQFSNSRSEMNVSTLELGDSALYLCASSLTPSSTDTQYFGPGTRLTVL.